This TCR beta chain was recovered during a study of blood T cell repertoires in COVID-19. Across the whole study: The United States, Italy and Spain provided the acute and convalescent COVID-19 samples. Sources were T cells, B-cell-depleted T cells, or PBMCs; the material itself was cDNA or gDNA.

There are 17 residues in the CDR3. Germline CDR1 LGHNA, CDR2 YSLEER. After removal of 0 bases from V and 5 bases from J, the junction contained 9 bases not matched to a gene. Followed over time, Seattle patients had been enrolled while infection was active. In the authors' workflow: How many nucleated cells were present was estimated from reference gene primer amplification. The method was immunoSEQ multiplex PCR; TCRdb's version includes in-frame clones alone and lacks a portion of them. The V and J calls and clone size were taken over from that table, and D and trimming were inferred from the DNA. The profile covers roughly 410,000 clones, with 89% appearing a single time and around 1.5% taken by the ten largest.

The TCR originated in a middle-aged woman with COVID-19, enrolled during active disease. The chain recombines TRBV4-3 with TRBJ2-2; 7 positions agree with TRBD2. The specimen was peripheral blood. The CDR3 loop reads CASSQDRRERITGELFF. The CDR3 DNA sequence: TGCGCCAGCAGCCAAGATAGGCGGGAGAGGATAACCGGGGAGCTGTTTTTT.